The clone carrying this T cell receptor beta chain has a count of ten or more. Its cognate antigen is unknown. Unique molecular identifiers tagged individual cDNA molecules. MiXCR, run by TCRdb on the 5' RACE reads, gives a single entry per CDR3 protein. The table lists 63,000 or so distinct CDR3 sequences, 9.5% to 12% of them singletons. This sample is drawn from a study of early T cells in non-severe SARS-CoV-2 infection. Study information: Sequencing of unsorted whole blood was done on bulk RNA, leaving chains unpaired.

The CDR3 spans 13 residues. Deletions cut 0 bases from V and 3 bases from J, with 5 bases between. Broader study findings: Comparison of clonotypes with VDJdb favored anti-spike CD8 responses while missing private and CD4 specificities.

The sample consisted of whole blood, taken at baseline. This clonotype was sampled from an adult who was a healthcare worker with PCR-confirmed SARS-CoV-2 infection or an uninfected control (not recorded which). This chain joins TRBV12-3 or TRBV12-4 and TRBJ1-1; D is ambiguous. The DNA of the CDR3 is TGTGCCAGCAGTTTAGCGCTTTACACTGAAGCTTTCTTT. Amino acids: CASSLALYTEAFF.